This T cell receptor (beta chain) was sequenced in a study of blood T cell repertoires in COVID-19. Whole-study context: COVID-19 samples, acute and convalescent, were from the United States, Italy and Spain. PBMCs, B-cell-depleted T cells, or T cells were the source of the cDNA or gDNA that made up the material.

The germline gives CDR1 SGHNT, CDR2 YENEEA. V was shortened by 5 bases and J by 3 bases, with 10 bases between the two germline ends. The CDR3 totals 13 residues. TCRdb keeps only in-frame clones here, not all; method: immunoSEQ multiplex PCR. This sample has under 250,000 clones, with around 84% found just once. This clonotype originated in a man in his fifties or sixties with active or convalescent COVID-19. Specimen: peripheral blood. The V gene is TRBV11-3, the J gene TRBJ2-5; maybe TRBD1 (5 bases). The chain's CDR3 is CASSPQGKETQYF. CDR3 DNA sequence: TGTGCCAGCAGCCCGCAGGGTAAAGAGACCCAGTACTTC.